A single sample gave rise to the 31 T cell receptor beta chains below, sequenced in a study of neurological immune-mediated disorders. Using its own MiXCR run on the 5' RACE reads, TCRdb lists one record per CDR3 protein. Of 70,000 to 90,000 distinct CDR3 sequences listed, 4.5% to 6.5% are singletons. The source material was PBMCs. All receptors derive from a young woman with multiple sclerosis.

This clonotype was picked up a small number of times. V gene TRBV15 combines with J gene TRBJ2-7; weak D call: TRBD1 (5 bases). Trimming stripped 0 bases from V and 1 base from J, with 10 bases between. The CDR3 is made up of 15 amino acids. The germline gives CDR1 LNHNV, CDR2 YYDKDF (reference sequence). The CDR3 DNA reads as TGTGCCACCAGCAGAGATCAGCAGGGTTCCTACGAGCAGTACGTC. This encodes CATSRDQQGSYEQYV.

This clonotype was found many times. The chain recombines TRBV3-1 with TRBJ2-5, with TRBD2 matching 9 bases. V lost 1 base to trimming and J lost 4 bases; unmatched junction nucleotides: 16. CDR3 length: 19 residues. Germline CDR1 is LGHDT and CDR2 is YNNKEL (reference sequence). The CDR3 is CASSQGPASGDLGRETQYF. In DNA, the CDR3 is TGTGCCAGCAGCCAAGGACCTGCTAGCGGGGACCTCGGGAGAGAGACCCAGTACTTC.

This clonotype has only a few counts. The chain joins TRBV5-1 to TRBJ2-3; the D gene is possibly TRBD2 (5 bases). Germline lookup yields CDR1 SGHRS and CDR2 YFSETQ. This CDR3 is built from 15 residues. Deletions cut 2 bases from V and 1 base from J, with 11 bases between. Here the CDR3 reads CASSFAADRTDTQYF. The CDR3 DNA reads TGCGCCAGCAGCTTCGCAGCGGATCGCACAGATACGCAGTATTTT.

Ten or more counts support this clonotype. V usage is TRBV20-1 and J usage is TRBJ2-1; no clear D gene. The CDR3 spans 12 residues. The V end was cut by 4 bases, the J end by 3 bases, with 7 bases between. CDR1 is DFQATT and CDR2 is SNEGSKA in the germline V gene (reference sequence). CDR3 loop: CSATRDYNEQFF. The CDR3 DNA follows: TGCAGTGCTACGAGAGACTACAATGAGCAGTTCTTC.

This clonotype was detected ten times or more. The chain links TRBV7-2 to TRBJ1-6; D is undetermined. Germline V CDR1 and CDR2: SGHTA, FQGNSA. The length of the CDR3 is 15 residues. V lost 5 bases and J 5 bases, leaving 13 bases between the germline ends. CDR3 sequence (DNA): TGTGCCAGCAGCCCCCGATCTGGGGATAATTCACCCCTCCACTTT. It specifies CASSPRSGDNSPLHF.

This clonotype came up many times. J is TRBJ1-1 and V is TRBV9, with 7 bases matching TRBD1. CDR1 is SGDLS and CDR2 is YYNGEE in the germline V gene. This CDR3 comprises 16 residues. Trimming removed 0 bases from V and 0 bases from J; junction bases left unmatched: 5. The CDR3: CASSVGQGFMNTEAFF. The CDR3, as DNA: TGTGCCAGCAGCGTAGGACAGGGCTTTATGAACACTGAAGCTTTCTTT.

At least ten counts were recorded for this clonotype. This chain joins TRBV24-1 and TRBJ1-5; D possibly corresponds to TRBD1 (5 bases). This CDR3 is built from 20 residues. The germline V and J ends were trimmed by 2 bases and 0 bases, with 22 bases remaining between them. The V gene's germline CDR1 is KGHDR and CDR2 SFDVKD. The CDR3: CATSDSPPGPTPLSNQPQHF. The DNA for the CDR3 is TGTGCCACCAGTGATTCGCCCCCGGGACCGACACCCCTTAGCAATCAGCCCCAGCATTTT.

This clonotype was observed many times. The chain uses TRBV11-2 and TRBJ2-2; D possibly corresponds to TRBD1 (5 bases). CDR1 SGHAT and CDR2 FQNNGV come from the germline V gene. V was pared by 1 base and J by 0 bases, with 15 bases between. CDR3 length: 18 residues. CDR3 bases: TGTGCCAGCAGCTTAGGGGGCATTTTGGGGCCGAACACCGGGGAGCTGTTTTTT. Translated: CASSLGGILGPNTGELFF.

This clonotype was found many times. The V and J genes are TRBV5-1 and TRBJ2-3; D ambiguous. V shed 4 bases and J shed 5 bases, with 17 bases lying between them. This CDR3 is built from 15 residues. Germline V gene data show CDR1 as SGHRS and CDR2 as YFSETQ. CDR3 in DNA: TGCGCCAGCAGCCCGGTTGACTCCCTTCGAGATACGCAGTATTTT. Protein product: CASSPVDSLRDTQYF.

This clonotype appeared many times. This chain uses TRBV20-1 with TRBJ2-7; no clear D gene. V was cut by 5 bases and J by 9 bases, with 17 bases left in between. Germline V gene data show CDR1 as DFQATT and CDR2 as SNEGSKA (reference sequence). CDR3 size: 12 residues. CDR3 sequence (DNA): TGCAGTGCTCCCGGACCACGCGCTGGGCAGTACTTC. It specifies CSAPGPRAGQYF.

This clonotype was seen many times. The chain is built from TRBV20-1 and TRBJ2-1; 9 bases map to TRBD1. The CDR3 loop spans 14 amino acids. J gave up 2 bases and V 4 bases, and 3 bases lay outside the gene matches. Germline CDR1 and CDR2: DFQATT and SNEGSKA (reference sequence). The CDR3 DNA reads as TGCAGTGCTAAGGGACAGGGAGCCTACAATGAGCAGTTCTTC. It encodes CSAKGQGAYNEQFF.

This clonotype came up many times. This rearrangement joins TRBV5-1 to TRBJ2-5; D is unclear. Trimming shortened V by 0 bases and J by 4 bases, and 4 bases separated the two germline ends. The germline CDR1 and CDR2 sequences are SGHRS and YFSETQ. The CDR3 has 12 residues. Here the CDR3 reads CASSLELETQYF. The CDR3 nucleotides are TGCGCCAGCAGCTTGGAATTAGAGACCCAGTACTTC.

This clonotype was detected many times. CDR3 sequence (DNA): TGTGCCAGCAGTGGTAGGGACAAACCCACCGGGGAGCTGTTTTTT. It codes for CASSGRDKPTGELFF. The chain is built from TRBV6-1 and TRBJ2-2; D is perhaps TRBD1 (6 bases). The ends were cut back, 4 bases at V and 4 bases at J, with 13 bases in the middle. The CDR3 has 15 amino acids. From germline, CDR1 is MNHNS and CDR2 SASEGT.

This clonotype appeared many times. V gene TRBV5-6 combines with J gene TRBJ2-5; D is unclear. Germline lookup yields CDR1 SGHDT and CDR2 YYEEEE. V lost 1 base, J lost 1 base, and 8 bases lay in between. The CDR3 covers 14 residues. CDR3 region: CASSLSRTQETQYF. Here the CDR3 DNA reads TGTGCCAGCAGCTTGTCCCGGACCCAAGAGACCCAGTACTTC.

This clonotype was counted ten times or more. The genes are TRBV6-1 and TRBJ1-5; tentative D call: TRBD1 (6 bases). The CDR3 contains 14 residues. Trimming pared 3 bases from V and 6 bases from J, leaving 12 bases between. Germline V CDR1 and CDR2: MNHNS, SASEGT. The CDR3 sequence: CASSDRGQGQPQHF. CDR3 bases: TGTGCCAGCAGTGACAGGGGTCAGGGTCAGCCCCAGCATTTT.

This clonotype was found many times. J is TRBJ2-7 and V is TRBV27, with 7 bases fitting TRBD2. This CDR3 is built from 15 residues. V lost 2 bases and J lost 1; bases outside the gene matches: 5. Germline CDR1 MNHEY, CDR2 SMNVEV (reference sequence). DNA for the CDR3: TGTGCCAGCAGTTTAGGGGGAGGGCGGTCCTACGAGCAGTACTTC. It encodes CASSLGGGRSYEQYF.

This clonotype was recorded at least ten times. The V call is TRBV20-1, the J call TRBJ1-5, with D maybe TRBD1 (5 bases). The CDR3 runs 15 residues. The germline V gene encodes CDR1 DFQATT and CDR2 SNEGSKA (reference sequence). With 0 bases removed from V and 3 bases from J, the gap between germline ends came to 12 bases. CDR3 sequence: CSARDRGVHNQPQHF. CDR3 in DNA: TGCAGTGCTAGAGATCGAGGGGTCCACAATCAGCCCCAGCATTTT.

This clonotype showed up many times. The genes are TRBV7-9 and TRBJ1-2, with D perhaps matching TRBD1 (5 bases). V gave up 0 bases and J gave up 3 bases, with 11 bases separating them. Germline V lookup: CDR1 SEHNR, CDR2 FQNEAQ (reference sequence). CDR3 length equals 15 residues. This CDR3 is CASSLALRGDYGYTF. CDR3 nucleotides: TGTGCCAGCAGCTTAGCGCTAAGGGGAGACTATGGCTACACCTTC.

Ten or more counts support this clonotype. This chain links TRBV20-1 with TRBJ2-1; 9 bases are shared with TRBD2. Germline values: CDR1 DFQATT, CDR2 SNEGSKA (reference sequence). CDR3 length: 15 residues. Trimming at V came to 0 bases and at J to 6 bases, leaving 6 bases not matched to a gene. The CDR3: CSARDVTSGINEQFF. The CDR3 DNA is TGCAGTGCTAGAGACGTGACTAGCGGCATCAATGAGCAGTTCTTC.

This clonotype was seen ten or more times. This rearrangement joins TRBV5-1 to TRBJ1-2; 8 bases map to TRBD1. CDR3 length equals 12 residues. With 5 bases clipped from V and 8 bases from J, the junction kept 5 bases outside the gene matches. The germline CDR1 and CDR2 sequences are SGHRS and YFSETQ. The CDR3 region has the DNA TGCGCCAGCAGGACAGGGGATCGAGGCTACACCTTC. It codes for CASRTGDRGYTF.

The V and J genes are TRBV29-1 and TRBJ1-2; D gene ambiguous. CDR1 and CDR2 (germline): SQVTM, ANQGSEA. The CDR3 has 11 residues. V was cut by 4 bases and J by 2 bases, with 5 bases left in between. CDR3 bases: TGCAGCGTTGCAGAGAACTATGGCTACACCTTC. It encodes CSVAENYGYTF. The full variable domain, in which reference TRBV29-1 and TRBJ1-2 provide the parts outside the CDR3, is SAVISQKPSRDICQRGTSLTIQCQVDSQVTMMFWYRQQPGQSLTLIATANQGSEATYESGFVIDKFPISRPNLTFSTLTVSNMSPEDSSIYLCSVAENYGYTFGSGTRLTVV.

This clonotype has ten or more counts. The J gene is TRBJ1-2, the V gene TRBV20-1; weak D call: TRBD1 (5 bases). Germline CDR1 is DFQATT and CDR2 is SNEGSKA (reference sequence). Trimming pared 0 bases from V and 4 bases from J, leaving 21 bases between. CDR3 length: 17 amino acids. The CDR3 reads CSAREVGGGKRGYGYTF. In DNA form, the CDR3 reads TGCAGTGCTAGAGAGGTGGGGGGGGGAAAGCGAGGCTATGGCTACACCTTC.

At least ten counts were recorded for this clonotype. The rearrangement links TRBV10-3 to TRBJ1-2; 12 nucleotides align to TRBD1. There are 18 residues in the CDR3. CDR1 and CDR2 from the germline V gene are ENHRY and SYGVKD. V lost 2 bases, J lost 6 bases, and 13 bases stayed unmatched. In nucleotides, the CDR3 is TGTGCCATCAGTGAGAGAGGGACAGGGGGCCGGACTGTACATGGCTACACCTTC. Translation gives CAISERGTGGRTVHGYTF.

This clonotype came up many times. The chain has TRBV20-1 and TRBJ2-3; possible D gene TRBD1, 5 bases. Trimming left V 5 bases short and J 7 bases short, with 19 bases between. The CDR3 extends over 14 amino acids. Germline CDR1 is DFQATT and CDR2 is SNEGSKA (reference sequence). The CDR3 nucleotides are TGCAGTGCTGTAAGGAACACAGGACACCATACGCAGTATTTT. Protein sequence: CSAVRNTGHHTQYF.

The chain combines TRBV12-3 or TRBV12-4 with TRBJ1-1; 7 positions match TRBD1. V lost 7 bases, J lost 0 bases, and 5 bases stayed unmatched. The length of the CDR3 is 14 residues. The CDR3 reads CASKGTALNTEAFF. CDR3 sequence (DNA): TGTGCCAGCAAAGGGACAGCCTTGAACACTGAAGCTTTCTTT.

Many counts were recorded for this clonotype. This chain uses TRBV24-1 with TRBJ1-2; 10 nucleotides line up with TRBD1. The germline gives CDR1 KGHDR, CDR2 SFDVKD. V trimming: 5 bases; J trimming: 4 bases; junction bases outside the gene matches: 3. The CDR3 is 14 residues long. The CDR3: CATSGQGAAYGYTF. As DNA, the CDR3 is TGTGCCACCAGTGGACAGGGGGCGGCCTATGGCTACACCTTC.

The chain joins TRBV7-2 to TRBJ2-5; 13 bases match TRBD2. The CDR3 runs to 16 residues. Germline V lookup: CDR1 SGHTA, CDR2 FQGNSA. The V and J ends lost 3 bases and 5 bases, in that order; junction bases with no gene match: 6. DNA of the CDR3: TGTGCCAGCAGCTTCGGACTAGCGGGAGAAGGGGAGACCCAGTACTTC. The encoded protein is CASSFGLAGEGETQYF.

The chain joins TRBV5-5 to TRBJ2-1, with TRBD2 identical over 12 bases. Trimming removed 4 bases from V and 7 bases from J; junction bases left unmatched: 0. Per germline, CDR1 SGHKS and CDR2 YYEKEE (reference sequence). The CDR3 consists of 13 residues. The CDR3 protein is CASSGLAGNEQFF. The CDR3 bases are TGTGCCAGCAGCGGACTAGCGGGGAATGAGCAGTTCTTC.

This clonotype was observed at least ten times. J is TRBJ2-7 and V is TRBV6-6, with 8 bases that match TRBD1. The CDR3 is made up of 16 amino acids. Germline CDR1 MNHNY, CDR2 SVGAGI (reference sequence). The V gene end was trimmed by 2 bases and the J gene end by 0 bases; junction bases not matched to a gene: 6. In nucleotides, the CDR3 is TGTGCCAGCAGTTACAAGACAGGGGCCCCCTCCTACGAGCAGTACTTC. Translation gives CASSYKTGAPSYEQYF.

The chain recombines TRBV20-1 with TRBJ2-3, with 8 bases identical to TRBD1. Germline V gives CDR1 DFQATT, CDR2 SNEGSKA (reference sequence). This CDR3 spans 15 amino acids. After removal of 1 base from V and 3 bases from J, the junction contained 6 bases not matched to a gene. DNA for the CDR3: TGCAGTGCTAGAGGGAGCACAGGGGGAACAGATACGCAGTATTTT. Amino acid sequence: CSARGSTGGTDTQYF.

Regarding this clonotype: At one end the junction does not follow the germline gene, possibly because of a read error. This chain uses TRBV5-1 with TRBJ1-1; TRBD1 is a possible D gene (5 bases). The CDR3 loop spans 12 amino acids. The germline gives CDR1 SGHRS, CDR2 YFSETQ. The CDR3 DNA follows: TGCGACAGCGCTGAATGGGGGACTGAAGCTTTCTTT. This sequence encodes CDSAEWGTEAFF.